This T cell receptor (beta chain) stems from a study of cytomegalovirus exposure and HLA in healthy donors. Whole-study results and caveats: Accounts indicate the classifier identified cytomegalovirus status with strong specificity and sensitivity. Among TCR beta chains, those listed as cytomegalovirus-associated numbered about 150.

With respect to this clone: What it binds is not known.

The CDR3 has 12 residues. Germline V gives CDR1 LNHDA, CDR2 SQIVND (reference sequence). Between the trimmed V and J ends, which lost 6 bases and 5 bases, there was a span of 11 bases. Some clones are missing from TCRdb's copy, which holds only in-frame ones; the method was immunoSEQ multiplex PCR. The table shows about 200,000 clones, with 83% occurring only once. The sequencing input was PBMCs. The receptor comes from a woman between 18 and 30 years old in good health and CMV-seronegative. The gene calls are TRBV19 and TRBJ2-7, with TRBD2 as a possible D gene (6 bases). CDR3 region: CASRGGVDEQYF. The CDR3 DNA follows: TGTGCCAGTAGAGGAGGGGTTGACGAGCAGTACTTC.